Listed below are T cell receptor beta chains from one sample, sequenced in a study of blood T cell repertoires in COVID-19. Measured with immunoSEQ multiplex PCR; TCRdb has only the in-frame clones, and not every one. The profile shows 80,000 to 95,000 clones, around 84% of them singletons. The material sequenced was peripheral blood. The source of these receptors is a man older than 75 with acute or convalescent COVID-19. Each CDR3 is given with its conserved first and last residue.

CDR3aa,j_gene,v_gene
CATSKDRINQPQHF,TRBJ1-5,TRBV15
CASSRERTNTEAFF,TRBJ1-1,TRBV3-1/TRBV3-2
CASSPLYEQYF,TRBJ2-7,TRBV28
CASSQASGRAYEQFF,TRBJ2-1,TRBV4-3
CAISESVAGGGYNEQFF,TRBJ2-1,TRBV10-3
CASSKALGGSNTGELFF,TRBJ2-2,TRBV21-1
CASSRGTGEYGYTF,TRBJ1-2,TRBV4-1
CASSEPDRGKPYEQYF,TRBJ2-7,TRBV25-1
CASSYGGSVSYEQYF,TRBJ2-7,TRBV6-5
CASSPDRDEQYF,TRBJ2-7,TRBV27
CASRLAGAGELFF,TRBJ2-2,TRBV6-6
CASSRVQGAIGELFF,TRBJ2-2,TRBV6-5
CASTSVSGKTDEQYF,TRBJ2-7,TRBV19
CASSLGDRTTEAFF,TRBJ1-1,TRBV5-6
CASRPTAGGPGEQYF,TRBJ2-7,TRBV5-4
CASSGDRQLLGNDF,TRBJ2-7,TRBV2
CASSQGLAGVSEQYF,TRBJ2-7,TRBV3-1/TRBV3-2
CASSLAGGVHSYEQYF,TRBJ2-7,TRBV7-8
CASSYLSGGLGEQFF,TRBJ2-1,TRBV6-6
CASSIGDRWQPQHF,TRBJ1-5,TRBV19
CASRDQTGNYGYTF,TRBJ1-2,TRBV2
CASSLWWDTNQPQHF,TRBJ1-5,TRBV27
CASSLYDSHNSPLHF,TRBJ1-6,TRBV5-1
CASSVVPRETQYF,TRBJ2-5,TRBV9
CASSYVGGTGHYNEQFF,TRBJ2-1,TRBV6-2/TRBV6-3
CASSLAGTDLRQYF,TRBJ2-7,TRBV9
CASSLQGVTEAFF,TRBJ1-1,TRBV7-8
CATSSLGLVEADTQYF,TRBJ2-3,TRBV15
CASSPRTGGAETQYF,TRBJ2-5,TRBV2
CASSLGLAVETQYF,TRBJ2-5,TRBV4-1
CASSYTGNTEAFF,TRBJ1-1,TRBV6-5
CASRVGGSEQYF,TRBJ2-7,TRBV6-5
CASSPRQGGLNTEAFF,TRBJ1-1,TRBV7-6
CASSPSSGRVGRTDTQYF,TRBJ2-3,TRBV3-1/TRBV3-2
CASSIDREMNTEAFF,TRBJ1-1,TRBV6-5
CASSYSKGAQGSPLHF,TRBJ1-6,TRBV6-5
CASSLGQGANTGELFF,TRBJ2-2,TRBV5-6
CASSSHLGGSYEQYF,TRBJ2-7,TRBV11-2
CASIGTSGRGEQYF,TRBJ2-7,TRBV19
CASSLGRGNSPLHF,TRBJ1-6,TRBV28
CTVATTSGGLYNEQFF,TRBJ2-1,TRBV29-1
CASSQGTGIESGYTF,TRBJ1-2,TRBV4-3
CASSLGRAGLQGTYEQYF,TRBJ2-7,TRBV7-8